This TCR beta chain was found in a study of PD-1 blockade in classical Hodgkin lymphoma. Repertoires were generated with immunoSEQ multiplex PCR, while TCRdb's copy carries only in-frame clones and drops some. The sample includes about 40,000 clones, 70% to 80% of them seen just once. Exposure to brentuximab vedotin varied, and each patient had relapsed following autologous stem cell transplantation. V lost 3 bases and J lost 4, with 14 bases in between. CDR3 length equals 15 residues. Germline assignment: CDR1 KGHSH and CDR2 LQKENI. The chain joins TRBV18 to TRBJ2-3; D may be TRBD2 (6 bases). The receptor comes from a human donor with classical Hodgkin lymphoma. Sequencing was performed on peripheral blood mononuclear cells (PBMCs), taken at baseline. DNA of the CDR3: TGTGCCAGCTCACCTGTCAGTGGAGGGGCAGATACGCAGTATTTT. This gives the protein CASSPVSGGADTQYF.